The 15 T cell receptor beta chains below all came from one sample that was sequenced in a study of control samples from healthy donors and cancer patients. Data came from immunoSEQ multiplex PCR; TCRdb stores just in-frame clones and leaves some out. The sample lists about 220,000 clones; 90% to 95% were seen once. Sequencing was done on a sample of blood. All receptors derive from a man in his fifties or sixties in good health.

This clone was seen just once. The chain is built from TRBV11-2 and TRBJ1-2; D gene ambiguous. CDR1 and CDR2 from the germline V gene are SGHAT and FQNNGV. This CDR3 comprises 13 residues. V was shortened by 1 base and J by 6 bases, with 9 bases between the two germline ends. The CDR3, as DNA: TGTGCCAGCAGCTTAGGACTTAGAGATGGCTACACCTTC. It translates to CASSLGLRDGYTF.

CDR3 region: CASRATANTEAFF. The CDR3 bases are TGTGCCAGCAGGGCAACAGCTAACACTGAAGCTTTCTTT. The chain uses TRBV2 and TRBJ1-1; D uncertain. Trimming left V 6 bases short and J 2 bases short, with 10 bases between. The CDR3 has 13 residues. Germline values: CDR1 SNHLY, CDR2 FYNNEI.

The V and J genes are TRBV27 and TRBJ2-3; the match to TRBD1 covers 9 bases. CDR3 length: 17 residues. J gave up 0 bases and V 5 bases, and 9 bases lay outside the gene matches. CDR1 and CDR2 (germline): MNHEY, SMNVEV (reference sequence). In DNA form, the CDR3 reads TGTGCCAGCAGTCGCATACAGGGGGCCCTTAGCACAGATACGCAGTATTTT. Residues: CASSRIQGALSTDTQYF.

This chain connects TRBV18 to TRBJ1-4, with 8 nucleotides matching TRBD1. This CDR3 has 15 amino acids. The germline CDR1 and CDR2 sequences are KGHSH and LQKENI. With V trimmed by 4 bases and J by 8 bases, 9 bases remained unmatched. This CDR3 reads CASSLRQGWAEKLFF. CDR3 nucleotide sequence: TGTGCCAGCTCACTCCGACAGGGGTGGGCGGAAAAACTGTTTTTT.

V is TRBV28 and J is TRBJ2-7; D not resolved. Germline-derived CDR1 and CDR2 are MDHEN and SYDVKM. This CDR3 has 15 residues. Deletions cut 3 bases from V and 2 bases from J, with 14 bases between. In DNA form, the CDR3 reads TGTGCCAGCAGTTTGAAGTCAGGAGCCGCCTACGAGCAGTACGTC. This sequence encodes CASSLKSGAAYEQYV.

This sequence joins TRBV7-9 and TRBJ1-2; possible D gene TRBD1, 5 bases. Trimming pared 4 bases from V and 4 bases from J, leaving 10 bases between. CDR3 length: 13 residues. Germline CDR1 reads SEHNR; CDR2 reads FQNEAQ (reference sequence). The CDR3 region has the DNA TGTGCCAGCAGCTCGGGGGTCGGCTATGGCTACACCTTC. Translation: CASSSGVGYGYTF.

CDR3 residues: CASSPLRDLNSPLHF. In DNA, the CDR3 is TGTGCCAGCAGTCCGCTCCGGGACCTTAATTCACCCCTCCACTTT. This rearrangement joins TRBV28 to TRBJ1-6; tentative D call: TRBD1 (5 bases). Deletions cut 5 bases from V and 6 bases from J, with 14 bases between. The germline CDR1 and CDR2 sequences are MDHEN and SYDVKM. CDR3 size: 15 residues. The complete variable domain, with remaining parts taken from reference TRBV28 and TRBJ1-6, reads DVKVTQSSRYLVKRTGEKVFLECVQDMDHENMFWYRQDPGLGLRLIYFSYDVKMKEKGDIPEGYSVSREKKERFSLILESASTNQTSMYLCASSPLRDLNSPLHFGNGTRLTVT.

The gene calls are TRBV7-8 and TRBJ1-6; a weak D match, TRBD1 (5 bases). V dropped 1 base and J dropped 5 bases, with 12 bases sitting between them. The CDR3 extends over 16 amino acids. Per the germline V gene, CDR1 is SGHVS and CDR2 is FQNEAQ. The CDR3 is CASSLGGAGDNSPLHF. The CDR3 DNA reads as TGTGCCAGCAGCTTAGGTGGGGCAGGAGATAATTCACCCCTCCACTTT.

This clone was found once. The chain uses TRBV4-1 and TRBJ1-1, with D perhaps matching TRBD1 (5 bases). The length of the CDR3 is 17 residues. The germline V and J ends were trimmed by 7 bases and 2 bases, with 23 bases remaining between them. From germline, CDR1 is MGHRA and CDR2 YSYEKL. The CDR3 loop is CASNPWQGVGVNTEAFF. The CDR3, as DNA: TGCGCCAGCAACCCATGGCAGGGAGTGGGGGTTAACACTGAAGCTTTCTTT.

V gene TRBV6-5 combines with J gene TRBJ2-5; 8 positions agree with TRBD1. Per germline, CDR1 MNHEY and CDR2 SVGAGI. Trimming removed 5 bases from V and 12 bases from J; junction bases left unmatched: 11. CDR3 length: 13 amino acids. The CDR3 spells CASSRQGWLEEYF. The CDR3 DNA sequence: TGTGCCAGCAGTCGACAGGGGTGGCTCGAGGAGTACTTC.

The V and J genes are TRBV5-1 and TRBJ1-3; no firm D call. CDR1 is SGHRS and CDR2 is YFSETQ in the germline V gene. CDR3 length equals 12 residues. V lost 1 base and J lost 1, with 0 bases in between. CDR3 coding DNA: TGCGCCAGCAGCTTGTCTGGAAACACCATATATTTT. It codes for CASSLSGNTIYF.

A remark on this clone: Other DNA sequences of this sample code for an identical CDR3. J is TRBJ2-3 and V is TRBV5-6; no reliable D call. V was pared by 0 bases and J by 0 bases, with 2 bases between. The CDR3 covers 13 residues. The germline gives CDR1 SGHDT, CDR2 YYEEEE. This chain's CDR3 is CASSLGSTDTQYF. CDR3 bases: TGTGCCAGCAGCTTGGGGAGCACAGATACGCAGTATTTT.

The chain recombines TRBV7-2 with TRBJ2-5; perhaps TRBD2 as D (5 bases). The V and J ends lost 1 base and 2 bases respectively, with 8 bases between them. Looked up from germline, CDR1 is SGHTA and CDR2 is FQGNSA. This CDR3 spans 14 amino acids. DNA of the CDR3: TGTGCCAGCAGCTTAGAGAGGGTGCAAGAGACCCAGTACTTC. Protein: CASSLERVQETQYF.

This clone showed up just once. This chain connects TRBV30 to TRBJ1-1; D is unresolved. The CDR3 has 15 residues. V was pared by 2 bases and J by 11 bases, with 24 bases between. CDR1 and CDR2 (germline): GTSNPN, SVGIG (reference sequence). This CDR3 reads CAWSPRSAKGPRAFF. The CDR3 DNA is TGTGCCTGGAGTCCTCGAAGCGCCAAAGGCCCCAGGGCTTTCTTT.

This rearrangement joins TRBV5-1 to TRBJ2-1; possibly TRBD2 for D (5 bases). The CDR3 has 16 amino acids. CDR1 is SGHRS, CDR2 YFSETQ, per germline. Trimming pared 0 bases from V and 3 bases from J, leaving 13 bases between. The DNA of the CDR3 is TGCGCCAGCAGCTTGGGCCCGGGATTAGGCTACAATGAGCAGTTCTTC. This sequence encodes CASSLGPGLGYNEQFF.